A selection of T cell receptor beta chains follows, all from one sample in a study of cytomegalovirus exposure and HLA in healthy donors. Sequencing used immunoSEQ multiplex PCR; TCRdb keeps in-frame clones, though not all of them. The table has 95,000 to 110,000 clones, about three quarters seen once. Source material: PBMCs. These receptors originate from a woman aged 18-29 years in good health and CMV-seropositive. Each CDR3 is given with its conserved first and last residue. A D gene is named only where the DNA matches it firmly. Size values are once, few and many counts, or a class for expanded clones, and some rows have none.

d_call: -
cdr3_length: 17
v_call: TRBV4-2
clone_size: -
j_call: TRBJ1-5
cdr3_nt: TGTGCCAGCAGCCAAGATGAGTCCGATGATAGCAATCAGCCCCAGCATTTT
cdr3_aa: CASSQDESDDSNQPQHF

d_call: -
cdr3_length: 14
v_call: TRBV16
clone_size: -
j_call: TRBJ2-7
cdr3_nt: TGTGCCAGCAGCCAATCGGCTAGTACGTACGAGCAGTACTTC
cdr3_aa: CASSQSASTYEQYF

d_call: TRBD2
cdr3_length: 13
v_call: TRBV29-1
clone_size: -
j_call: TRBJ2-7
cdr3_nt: TGCAGCGTTGGATCGGGAGGGATTCGGGAGCAGTACTTC
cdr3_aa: CSVGSGGIREQYF

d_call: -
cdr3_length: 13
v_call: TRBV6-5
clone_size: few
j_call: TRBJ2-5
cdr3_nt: TGTGCCAGCAGTCGAGGGATACAAGAGACCCAGTACTTC
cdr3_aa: CASSRGIQETQYF

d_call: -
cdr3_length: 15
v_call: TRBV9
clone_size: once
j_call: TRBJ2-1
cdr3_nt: TGTGCCAGCAGCGTGGCCGGGACTTTGGGCAATGAGCAGTTCTTC
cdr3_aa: CASSVAGTLGNEQFF

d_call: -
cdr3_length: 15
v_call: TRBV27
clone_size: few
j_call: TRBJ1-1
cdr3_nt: TGTGCCAGCAGTTCAAGTACAGGGAGGAACACTGAAGCTTTCTTT
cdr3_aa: CASSSSTGRNTEAFF

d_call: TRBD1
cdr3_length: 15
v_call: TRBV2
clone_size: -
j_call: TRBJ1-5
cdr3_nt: TGTGCCAGCAGTGAAGCTACAGGGGGGTATCAGCCCCAGCATTTT
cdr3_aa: CASSEATGGYQPQHF

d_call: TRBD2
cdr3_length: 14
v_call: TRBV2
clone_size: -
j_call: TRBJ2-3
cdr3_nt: TGTGCCAGCCGAGAAGCGGGAGGGCTTGATACGCAGTATTTT
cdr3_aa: CASREAGGLDTQYF

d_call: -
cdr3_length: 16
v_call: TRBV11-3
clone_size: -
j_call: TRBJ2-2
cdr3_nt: TGTGCCAGCAGCTTAACAGCGGTCGAATGGACCGGGGAGCTGTTTTTT
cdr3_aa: CASSLTAVEWTGELFF

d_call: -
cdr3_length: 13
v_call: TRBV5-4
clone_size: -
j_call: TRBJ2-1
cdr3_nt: TGTGCCAGCAGCTTGGCCAGGGTAGGTGAGCAGTTCTTC
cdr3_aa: CASSLARVGEQFF

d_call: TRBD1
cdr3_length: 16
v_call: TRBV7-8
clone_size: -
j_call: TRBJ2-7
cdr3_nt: TGTGCCAGCAGCGTAAACCGGGACAGGGGGCACCACGAGCAGTACTTC
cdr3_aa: CASSVNRDRGHHEQYF

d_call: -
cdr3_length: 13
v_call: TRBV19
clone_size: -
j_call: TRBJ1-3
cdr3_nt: TGTGCCAGTAGTACTCTCTCTGGAAACACCATATATTTT
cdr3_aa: CASSTLSGNTIYF

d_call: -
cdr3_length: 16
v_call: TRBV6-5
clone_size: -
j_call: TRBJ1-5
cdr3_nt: TGTGCCAGCAGTTACCAGGGCCAAGATAGCAATCAGCCCCAGCATTTT
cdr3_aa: CASSYQGQDSNQPQHF

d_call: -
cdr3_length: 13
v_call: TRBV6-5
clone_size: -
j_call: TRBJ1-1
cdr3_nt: TGTGCCAGCAGGGTAGGGGGAAGGACTGAAGCTTTCTTT
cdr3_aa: CASRVGGRTEAFF